This T cell receptor beta chain derives from a study of T cell responses to AZD1222 COVID-19 vaccine. Study details: The study pooled second doses at about 4 or about 12 weeks.

Study findings and constraints: The sample set comprised mostly white British donors with more females, and clonal diversity was possibly underestimated. Spike regions recognized by vaccine-associated CD4 TCRs spanned the protein, led by 160-218 and 743-854.

Germline CDR1 reads SNHLY; CDR2 reads FYNNEI. Trimming shortened V by 8 bases and J by 4 bases, and 12 bases separated the two germline ends. This CDR3 is 13 amino acids long. This clone is a singleton in its sample. The antigen is not known. The table came from immunoSEQ multiplex PCR; TCRdb's copy has only in-frame clones and leaves some out. Of some 120,000 clones in the sample, around 90% are singletons; the top ten hold approximately 7%. The sequenced sample was peripheral blood, obtained on day 0 of AZD1222 vaccination. J is TRBJ1-3 and V is TRBV2; no clear D gene. This sequence was found in an adult in good health. The CDR3 bases are TGTGCCAGCTTAGGGTTTGCGGGAAACACCATATATTTT. This codes for CASLGFAGNTIYF.